This T cell receptor (beta chain) was captured by sequencing in a study of immune aging and cytomegalovirus after organ transplant (dated by TCRdb to about 2021). In terms of the full investigation: Every transplant recipient was given three-drug immunosuppression consisting of prednisone, tacrolimus, and mycophenolate. The research as a whole found: Following viremia, aged-phenotype cells rose post-transplant in clones of any size, with the rise occurring earlier in large clones (days 200-264) than in small clones. A larger share of large clones was made up of TEMRA cells, and in the seven largest clones (roughly 2,000 cells) aged and TEMRA cells were gained while TCM cells were lost. Since the sequencing data did not include a CD57 measurement, a conservative gene-based definition of aging was used in its place.

The method behind the library was single-cell sequencing. TCRdb names Illumina NovaSeq 6000 as the instrument used. The BD Rhapsody Targeted mRNA and AbSeq Reagent Kit, in a microwell format, was used for cell capture and library preparation. Libraries were prepared to cover TCR, sample tags, AbSeq, and targeted mRNA from the Human T-Cell Expression Panel plus custom TOX and TOX2 primers. An Illumina NovaSeq was used to sequence the libraries. The authors processed their data as follows. The analysis covered 9,000 to 13,000 cells in total, of which around 7,100 were CD8 T cells and approximately 4,500 were CD8 T cells with an identifiable TCR CDR3. The BD Rhapsody Targeted Analysis Pipeline, including V(D)J processing, was run on the Seven Bridges Genomics platform to process the raw data. SeqGeq 1.6.0 was used for quality control, Sample Tag demultiplexing with Lex-BDSMK, clone identification with VDJ Explorer, and Seurat clustering. Clones comprising <1% of CD8 T cells were considered non-expanded; clones comprising >2.5% of the sample were considered clonal expansions. Using fastp trimming at Q25 and MiXCR clonotype assembly, TCRdb reanalyzed the public sequencing data and kept in-frame beta chains. One record per CDR3 amino acid sequence lists the most common genes and DNA. The V and J calls come from TCRdb's annotation, not from the publication. Counted in this sample were about 20,000 distinct CDR3 sequences; about a third of them appeared once. 25% to 30% of the sample is taken by the ten largest.

Including cysteine and phenylalanine, the CDR3 has 13 amino acids. Solely the CDR3 DNA is kept, with 39 bases framed from the first base. The germline V gene encodes CDR1 KGHDR and CDR2 SFDVKD. On this clonotype: Which antigen it targets is not known. Sequence at one end of the junction differs from germline and may be a read error.

This specimen's time point label, per the study, means: five sample-tagged time points from pre-transplant (day -1) to day 368 post-transplant, pooled. Thawed PBMC were stimulated for around 13 hours with a CMV IE-1 overlapping peptide library without transport inhibitors. After thawing, cells rested overnight before stimulation in R10 medium with CD28/CD49d costimulation. The IE-1 peptide library consisted of 15-amino-acid peptides overlapping by 11 amino acids. Each time point was barcoded using BD Single-Cell Multiplexing Kit Sample Tags, after which the barcoded samples were pooled and stained with oligo-conjugated anti-CD45RA plus sorting antibodies. A BD FACSAria III was used to sort CMV-responsive CD8+CD137+ and CD4+CD154+ T cells at 4-way purity. Blood samples were drawn into EDTA vacutainers and processed by Ficoll gradient within 1-24 hours.

The sample consisted of CMV peptide-activated CD4+ and CD8+ T cells sorted from blood, taken at five time points, pooled. The sample's cell subset or site label, in plain terms: sorted CD8+CD137+ and CD4+CD154+ T cells after 12 to 13 h CMV IE-1 peptide stimulation. This clonotype originated in a female donor who had a heart transplant and CMV viremia. Rearrangement joined TRBV24-1 to TRBJ2-3, and 7 junction bases match TRBD1. CDR3 region: CATSRQGTDTQHF. The DNA reads as follows: TGTGCCACCAGCCGACAGGGCACAGATACGCAGCACTTT.